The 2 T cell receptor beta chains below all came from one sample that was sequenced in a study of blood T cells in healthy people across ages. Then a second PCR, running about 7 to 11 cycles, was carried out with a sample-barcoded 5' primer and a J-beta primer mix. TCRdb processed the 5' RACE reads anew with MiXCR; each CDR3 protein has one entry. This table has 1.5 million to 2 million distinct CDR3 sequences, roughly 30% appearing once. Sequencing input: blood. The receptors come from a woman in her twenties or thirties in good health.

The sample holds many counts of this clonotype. The CDR3 protein is CASSFGGLGEETQYF. CDR3 nucleotide sequence: TGTGCCAGCAGCTTTGGCGGTTTGGGGGAAGAGACCCAGTACTTC. The rearrangement uses TRBV7-2 and TRBJ2-5, with D perhaps TRBD1 or TRBD2 (5 bases each). This CDR3 is 15 amino acids long. Trimming pared 3 bases from V and 3 bases from J, leaving 14 bases between. CDR1 is SGHTA and CDR2 is FQGNSA in the germline V gene.

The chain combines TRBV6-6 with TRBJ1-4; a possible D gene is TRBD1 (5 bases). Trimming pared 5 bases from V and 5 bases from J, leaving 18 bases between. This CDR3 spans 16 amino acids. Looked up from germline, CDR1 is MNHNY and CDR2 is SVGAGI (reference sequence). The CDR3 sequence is CASSRTRSGRNEKLFF. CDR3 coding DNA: TGTGCCAGCAGTCGAACTCGTTCAGGGAGAAATGAAAAACTGTTTTTT.